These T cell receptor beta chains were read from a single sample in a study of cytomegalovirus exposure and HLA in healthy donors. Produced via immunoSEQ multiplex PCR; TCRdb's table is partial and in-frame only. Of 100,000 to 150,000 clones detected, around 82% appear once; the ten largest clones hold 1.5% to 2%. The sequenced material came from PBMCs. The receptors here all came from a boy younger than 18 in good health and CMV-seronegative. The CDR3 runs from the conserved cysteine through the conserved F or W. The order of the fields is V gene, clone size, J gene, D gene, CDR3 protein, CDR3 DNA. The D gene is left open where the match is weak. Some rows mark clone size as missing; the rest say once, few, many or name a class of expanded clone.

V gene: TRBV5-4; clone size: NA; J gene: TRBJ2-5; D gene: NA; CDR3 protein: CASRFRGEGETQYF; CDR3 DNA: TGTGCCAGCAGATTTAGGGGGGAGGGCGAGACCCAGTACTTC
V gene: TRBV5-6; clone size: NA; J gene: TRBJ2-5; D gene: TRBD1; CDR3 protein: CASSHRGQETQYF; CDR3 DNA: TGTGCCAGCAGCCACAGGGGGCAAGAGACCCAGTACTTC
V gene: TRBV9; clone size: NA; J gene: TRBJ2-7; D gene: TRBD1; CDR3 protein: CASSPHRDRGSEQYF; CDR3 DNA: TGTGCCAGCAGCCCTCACCGGGACAGGGGCAGCGAGCAGTACTTC
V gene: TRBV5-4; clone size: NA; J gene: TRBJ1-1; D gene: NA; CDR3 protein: CASSLRGLATEAFF; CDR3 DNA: TGTGCCAGCAGCTTGAGAGGGTTGGCCACTGAAGCTTTCTTT
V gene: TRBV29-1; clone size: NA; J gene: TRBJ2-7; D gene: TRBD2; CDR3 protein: CSAAGGRGYEQYF; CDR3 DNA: TGCAGCGCCGCTGGCGGGAGGGGATACGAGCAGTACTTC
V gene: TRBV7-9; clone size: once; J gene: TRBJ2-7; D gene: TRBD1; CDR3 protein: CSSTNRGHEQYF; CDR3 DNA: TGTTCCAGCACCAACAGGGGACACGAGCAGTACTTC
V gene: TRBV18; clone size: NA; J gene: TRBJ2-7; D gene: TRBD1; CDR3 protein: CASSPDRWPYEQYF; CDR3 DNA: TGTGCCAGCTCACCGGACAGGTGGCCCTACGAGCAGTACTTC
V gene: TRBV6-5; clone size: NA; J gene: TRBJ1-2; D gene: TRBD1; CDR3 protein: CASSLGQVGGYPF; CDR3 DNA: TGTGCCAGCAGCCTAGGACAGGTTGGCGGCTACCCCTTC
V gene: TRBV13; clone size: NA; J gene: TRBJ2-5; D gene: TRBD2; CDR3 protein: CASSLGLAGGLQETQYF; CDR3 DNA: TGTGCCAGCAGCTTGGGACTAGCGGGAGGCCTCCAGGAGACCCAGTACTTC
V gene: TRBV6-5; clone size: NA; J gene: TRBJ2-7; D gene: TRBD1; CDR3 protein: CASSLSRDRVYEQYF; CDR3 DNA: TGTGCCAGCAGTTTGAGTCGGGACAGGGTCTACGAGCAGTACTTC
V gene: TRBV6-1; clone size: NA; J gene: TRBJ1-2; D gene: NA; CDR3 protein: CASAPKRNYGYTF; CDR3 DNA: TGTGCCAGCGCCCCGAAGAGGAACTATGGCTACACCTTC
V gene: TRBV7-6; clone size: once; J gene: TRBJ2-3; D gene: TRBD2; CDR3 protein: CASSSAGGRTDTQYF; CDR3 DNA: TGTGCCAGCAGCTCAGCGGGGGGGCGCACAGATACGCAGTATTTT
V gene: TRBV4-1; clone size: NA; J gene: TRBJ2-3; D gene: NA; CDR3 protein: CASSQVSLAADTQYF; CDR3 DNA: TGCGCCAGCAGCCAAGTATCTTTGGCGGCAGATACGCAGTATTTT
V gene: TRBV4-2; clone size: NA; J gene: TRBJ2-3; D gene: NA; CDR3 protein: CASSQEGEGADTQYF; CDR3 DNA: TGTGCCAGCAGCCAAGAGGGTGAGGGAGCAGATACGCAGTATTTT
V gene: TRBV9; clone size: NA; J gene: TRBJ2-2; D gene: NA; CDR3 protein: CASSVGGAGELFF; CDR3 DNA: TGTGCCAGCAGCGTAGGGGGGGCCGGGGAGCTGTTTTTT
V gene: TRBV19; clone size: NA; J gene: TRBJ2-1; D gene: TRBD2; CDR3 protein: CASSMVAGNNEQFF; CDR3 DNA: TGTGCCAGTAGTATGGTAGCGGGGAACAATGAGCAGTTCTTC
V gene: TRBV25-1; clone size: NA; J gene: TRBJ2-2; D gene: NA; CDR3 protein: CASSELAAAGELFF; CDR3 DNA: TGTGCCAGCAGTGAATTAGCGGCCGCCGGGGAGCTGTTTTTT
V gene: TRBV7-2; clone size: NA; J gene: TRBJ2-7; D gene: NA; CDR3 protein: CASSSTTVSYEQYF; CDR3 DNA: TGTGCCAGCAGCTCGACGACAGTCTCCTACGAGCAGTACTTC
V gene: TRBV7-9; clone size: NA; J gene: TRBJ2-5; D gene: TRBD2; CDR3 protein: CASSLGRGIQETQYF; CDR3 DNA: TGTGCCAGCAGCTTAGGGCGGGGGATCCAAGAGACCCAGTACTTC
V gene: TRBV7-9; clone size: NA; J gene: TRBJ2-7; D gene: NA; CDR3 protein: CASSQSDEQYF; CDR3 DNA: TGTGCCAGCAGCCAGTCCGACGAGCAGTACTTC
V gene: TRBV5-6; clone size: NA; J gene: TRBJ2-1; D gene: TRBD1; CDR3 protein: CASSQYLSGTGGQQFF; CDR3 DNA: TGTGCCAGCAGCCAGTACCTCTCTGGGACAGGGGGCCAGCAGTTCTTC
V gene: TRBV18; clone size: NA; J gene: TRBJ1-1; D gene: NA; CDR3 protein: CASSPRLSGQLNTEAFF; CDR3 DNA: TGTGCCAGCTCACCGAGATTAAGTGGACAGTTGAACACTGAAGCTTTCTTT
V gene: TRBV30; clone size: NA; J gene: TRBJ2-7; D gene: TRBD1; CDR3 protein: CAWSLFTGTGGSYEQYF; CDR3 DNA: TGTGCCTGGAGCCTATTCACCGGGACAGGAGGCTCCTACGAGCAGTACTTC
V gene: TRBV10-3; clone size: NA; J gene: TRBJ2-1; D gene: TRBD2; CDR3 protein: CAISESGTSGRLYNEQFF; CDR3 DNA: TGTGCCATCAGTGAGTCTGGGACTAGCGGGAGGCTATACAATGAGCAGTTCTTC
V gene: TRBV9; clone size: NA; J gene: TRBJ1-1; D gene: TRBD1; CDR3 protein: CASSVVPSGTGNTEAFF; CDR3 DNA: TGTGCCAGCAGCGTAGTTCCCTCCGGGACAGGGAACACTGAAGCTTTCTTT
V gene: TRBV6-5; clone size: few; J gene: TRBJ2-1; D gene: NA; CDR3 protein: CASKKEGTYNEQFF; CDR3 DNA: TGTGCCAGCAAGAAGGAGGGAACCTACAATGAGCAGTTCTTC
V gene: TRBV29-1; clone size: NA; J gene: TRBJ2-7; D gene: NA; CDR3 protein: CSVAQGVIYEQYF; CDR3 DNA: TGCAGCGTTGCTCAGGGTGTGATCTACGAGCAGTACTTC
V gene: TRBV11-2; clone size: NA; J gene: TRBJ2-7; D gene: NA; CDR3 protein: CASSAGVYEQYF; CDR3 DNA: TGTGCCAGCAGCGCAGGGGTCTACGAGCAGTACTTC
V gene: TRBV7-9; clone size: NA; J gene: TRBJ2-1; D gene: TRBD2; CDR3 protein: CASSLALAGSYNEQFF; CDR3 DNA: TGTGCCAGCAGCTTAGCGCTAGCGGGATCCTACAATGAGCAGTTCTTC
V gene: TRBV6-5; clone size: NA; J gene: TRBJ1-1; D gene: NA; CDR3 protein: CASSSGGGRNTEAFF; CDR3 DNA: TGTGCCAGCAGTTCCGGGGGGGGCCGGAACACTGAAGCTTTCTTT
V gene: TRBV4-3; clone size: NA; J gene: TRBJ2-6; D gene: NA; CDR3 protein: CASSHGANGANVLTF; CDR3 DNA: TGCGCCAGCAGCCATGGGGCGAATGGGGCCAACGTCCTGACTTTC
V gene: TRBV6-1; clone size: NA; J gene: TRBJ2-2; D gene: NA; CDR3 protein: CASSGRNTGELFF; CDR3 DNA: TGTGCCAGCAGTGGGAGGAACACCGGGGAGCTGTTTTTT
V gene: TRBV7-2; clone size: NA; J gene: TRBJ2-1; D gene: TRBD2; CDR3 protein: CASSPTPGLGDNEQFF; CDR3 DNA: TGTGCCAGCAGCCCTACTCCGGGACTAGGAGACAATGAGCAGTTCTTC
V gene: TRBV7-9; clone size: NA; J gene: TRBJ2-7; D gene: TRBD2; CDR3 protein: CASSSAPGLAAYEQYF; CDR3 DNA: TGTGCCAGCAGCTCAGCACCGGGACTAGCGGCCTACGAGCAGTACTTC
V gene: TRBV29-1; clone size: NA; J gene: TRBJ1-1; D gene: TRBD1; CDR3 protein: CSGDSLGGFGMNTEAFF; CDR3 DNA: TGCAGCGGGGACAGCCTGGGCGGGTTTGGAATGAACACTGAAGCTTTCTTT
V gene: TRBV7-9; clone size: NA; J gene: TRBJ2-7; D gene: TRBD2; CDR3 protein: CASSLEAGVDEQYF; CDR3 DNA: TGTGCCAGCAGCTTAGAAGCGGGAGTGGACGAGCAGTACTTC
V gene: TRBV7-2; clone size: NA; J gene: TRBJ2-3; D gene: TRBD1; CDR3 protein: CASSSTYRGDTQYF; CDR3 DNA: TGTGCCAGCAGCTCCACCTACAGGGGGGATACGCAGTATTTT
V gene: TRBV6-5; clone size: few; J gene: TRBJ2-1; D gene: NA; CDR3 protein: CASSYDKVREQFF; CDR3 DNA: TGTGCCAGCAGTTACGACAAAGTTAGGGAGCAGTTCTTC
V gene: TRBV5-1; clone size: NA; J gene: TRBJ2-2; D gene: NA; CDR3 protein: CASSGGTGVGTGELFF; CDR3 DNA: TGCGCCAGCAGCGGGGGGACGGGAGTTGGCACCGGGGAGCTGTTTTTT
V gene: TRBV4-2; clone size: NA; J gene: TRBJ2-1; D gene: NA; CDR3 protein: CASSQGRAGEFF; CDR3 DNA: TGTGCCAGCAGCCAAGGACGCGCAGGGGAGTTCTTC
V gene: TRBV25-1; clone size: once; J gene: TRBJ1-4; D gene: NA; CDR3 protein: CASSRSDSLNEKLFF; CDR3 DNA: TGTGCCAGCAGTCGTTCTGACAGCTTAAATGAAAAACTGTTTTTT
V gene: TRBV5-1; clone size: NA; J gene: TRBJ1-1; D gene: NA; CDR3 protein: CASSFITGLNTEAFF; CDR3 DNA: TGCGCCAGCAGCTTCATTACAGGACTGAACACTGAAGCTTTCTTT
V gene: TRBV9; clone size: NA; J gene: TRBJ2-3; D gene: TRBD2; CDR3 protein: CASSVTSGSTDTQYF; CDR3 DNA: TGTGCCAGCAGCGTCACTAGCGGGAGCACAGATACGCAGTATTTT
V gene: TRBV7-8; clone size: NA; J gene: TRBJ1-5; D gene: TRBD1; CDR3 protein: CASSAERQGARQPQHF; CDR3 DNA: TGTGCCAGCAGCGCCGAGAGACAGGGGGCGCGTCAGCCCCAGCATTTT
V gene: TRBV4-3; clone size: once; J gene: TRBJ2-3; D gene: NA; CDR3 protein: CASSQEVGGISTDTQYF; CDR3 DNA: TGCGCCAGCAGCCAAGAAGTGGGCGGGATTAGCACAGATACGCAGTATTTT
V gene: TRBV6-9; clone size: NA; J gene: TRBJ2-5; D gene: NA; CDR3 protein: CAVFPETQYF; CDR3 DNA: TGTGCCGTCTTTCCTGAGACCCAGTACTTC
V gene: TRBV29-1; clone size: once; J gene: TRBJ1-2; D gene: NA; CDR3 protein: CSGRLTGGYGYTF; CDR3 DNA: TGCAGCGGACGCCTCACGGGGGGCTATGGCTACACCTTC
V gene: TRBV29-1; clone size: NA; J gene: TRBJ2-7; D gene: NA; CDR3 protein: CSVRLLSSLYEQYF; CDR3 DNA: TGCAGCGTTCGGTTGCTATCATCCCTATACGAGCAGTACTTC